The TCR beta chain described here comes from a study of T-cell memory formation after mild COVID-19. General observations from the study: Among contracting clones, CD4+ were mainly CM/EM and CD8+ enriched in EMRA.

The CDR3 sequence is 15 residues long. Looked up from germline, CDR1 is SGHRS and CDR2 is YFSETQ. The J segment lost 7 bases and the V segment lost 4 bases, leaving 9 bases of the junction unmatched. On this clonotype itself: Its cognate antigen is unknown.

5'RACE, which relied on constant-segment primers, yielded TCR alpha and TCR beta cDNA libraries carrying sample barcodes and UMIs. TCRdb re-called the 5' RACE reads through MiXCR, storing one row per CDR3 protein. The sample lists roughly 47,000 distinct CDR3 sequences, under 7.5% occurring once. Sequencing was done on a sample of PBMCs or a T cell subset sorted from them (not recorded which). The rearrangement joins TRBV5-1 to TRBJ2-2, with TRBD1 matching 8 bases. The TCR sequence derives from a man between 18 and 35 years old who had mild COVID-19 (a few samples of this study predate the infection). Cell type and time point are not known. The CDR3: CASSPGTGGGGELFF. The CDR3 bases are TGCGCCAGCAGCCCGGGGACAGGTGGAGGCGGGGAGCTGTTTTTT.